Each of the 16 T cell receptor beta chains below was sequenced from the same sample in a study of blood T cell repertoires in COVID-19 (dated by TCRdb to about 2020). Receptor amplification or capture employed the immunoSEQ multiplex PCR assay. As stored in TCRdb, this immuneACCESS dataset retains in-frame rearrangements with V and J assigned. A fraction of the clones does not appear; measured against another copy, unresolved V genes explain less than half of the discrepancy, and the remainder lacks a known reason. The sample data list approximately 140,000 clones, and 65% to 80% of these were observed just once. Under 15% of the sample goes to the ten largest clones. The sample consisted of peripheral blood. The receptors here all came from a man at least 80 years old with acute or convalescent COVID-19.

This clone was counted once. The CDR3 region has the DNA TGTGCCTGGAGCACAGGGGGTCCCTATGGCTACACCTTC. Translating gives CAWSTGGPYGYTF. The gene calls are TRBV30 and TRBJ1-2; TRBD1 matches 8 bases. The germline V gene encodes CDR1 GTSNPN and CDR2 SVGIG (reference sequence). V lost 3 bases, J lost 4 bases, and 4 bases stayed unmatched. This CDR3 contains 13 residues.

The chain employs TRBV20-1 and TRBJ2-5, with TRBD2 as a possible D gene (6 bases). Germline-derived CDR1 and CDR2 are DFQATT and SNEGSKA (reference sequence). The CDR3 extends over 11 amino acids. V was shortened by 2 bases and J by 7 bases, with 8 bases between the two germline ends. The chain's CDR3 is CSARIGGTQYF. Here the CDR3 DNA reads TGCAGTGCTAGAATCGGGGGGACCCAGTACTTC.

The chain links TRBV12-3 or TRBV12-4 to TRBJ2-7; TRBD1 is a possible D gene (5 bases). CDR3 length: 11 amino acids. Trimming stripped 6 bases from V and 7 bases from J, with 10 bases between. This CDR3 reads CASSFRTEQYF. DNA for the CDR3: TGTGCCAGCAGCTTCAGGACAGAGCAGTACTTC.

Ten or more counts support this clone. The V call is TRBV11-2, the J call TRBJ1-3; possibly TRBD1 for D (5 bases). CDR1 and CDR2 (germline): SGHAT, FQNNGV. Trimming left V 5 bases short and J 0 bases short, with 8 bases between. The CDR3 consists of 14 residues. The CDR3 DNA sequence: TGTGCCAGCAGCCAGGGCCTCTCTGGAAACACCATATATTTT. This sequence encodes CASSQGLSGNTIYF.

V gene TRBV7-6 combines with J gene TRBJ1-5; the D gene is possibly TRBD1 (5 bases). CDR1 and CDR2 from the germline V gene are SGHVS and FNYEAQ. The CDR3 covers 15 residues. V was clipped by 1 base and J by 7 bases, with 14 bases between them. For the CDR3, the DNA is TGTGCCAGCAGCTTAGAGGGCAGGGAAGGGCAGCCCCAGCATTTT. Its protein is CASSLEGREGQPQHF.

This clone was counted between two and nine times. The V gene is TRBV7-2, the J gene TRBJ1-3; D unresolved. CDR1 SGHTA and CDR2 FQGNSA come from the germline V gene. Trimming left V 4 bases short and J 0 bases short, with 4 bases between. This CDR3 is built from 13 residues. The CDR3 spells CASSSYSGNTIYF. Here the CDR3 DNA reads TGTGCCAGCAGCTCTTACTCTGGAAACACCATATATTTT.

Here the CDR3 DNA reads TGTGCCAGCAGTAGACAGGGAAGGGATGGCTACACCTTC. Translated: CASSRQGRDGYTF. V and J are TRBV2 and TRBJ1-2, with TRBD1 identical over 7 bases. The CDR3 loop spans 13 amino acids. Per germline, CDR1 SNHLY and CDR2 FYNNEI. V lost 5 bases, J lost 6 bases, and 6 bases stayed unmatched.

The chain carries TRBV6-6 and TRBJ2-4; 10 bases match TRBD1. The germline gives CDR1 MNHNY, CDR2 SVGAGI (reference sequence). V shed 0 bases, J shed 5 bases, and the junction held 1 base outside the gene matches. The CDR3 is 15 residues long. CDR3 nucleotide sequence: TGTGCCAGCAGTTACTCCGGGACAGGGGAAAACATTCAGTACTTC. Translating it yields CASSYSGTGENIQYF.

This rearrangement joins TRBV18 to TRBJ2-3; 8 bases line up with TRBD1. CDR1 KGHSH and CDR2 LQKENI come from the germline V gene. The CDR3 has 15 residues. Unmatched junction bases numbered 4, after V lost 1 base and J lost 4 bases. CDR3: CASSPQTGAADTQYF. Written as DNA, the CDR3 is TGTGCCAGCTCACCACAGACAGGGGCGGCAGATACGCAGTATTTT.

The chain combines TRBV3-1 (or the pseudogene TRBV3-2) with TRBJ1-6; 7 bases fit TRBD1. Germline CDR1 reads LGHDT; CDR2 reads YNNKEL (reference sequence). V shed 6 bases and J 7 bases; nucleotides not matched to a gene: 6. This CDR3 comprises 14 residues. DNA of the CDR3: TGTGCCAGCAGTAAAACAGGGGAGAATTCACCCCTCCACTTT. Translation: CASSKTGENSPLHF.

The CDR3 region is CASSIDGPGQGVRSPLHF. Written as DNA, the CDR3 is TGTGCCAGTAGTATAGATGGGCCCGGACAGGGGGTACGGTCACCCCTCCACTTT. This rearrangement joins TRBV19 to TRBJ1-6; the match to TRBD1 covers 10 bases. The ends lost 0 bases at V and 10 bases at J; junction bases unmatched: 12. The germline CDR1 and CDR2 sequences are LNHDA and SQIVND (reference sequence). There are 18 residues in the CDR3.

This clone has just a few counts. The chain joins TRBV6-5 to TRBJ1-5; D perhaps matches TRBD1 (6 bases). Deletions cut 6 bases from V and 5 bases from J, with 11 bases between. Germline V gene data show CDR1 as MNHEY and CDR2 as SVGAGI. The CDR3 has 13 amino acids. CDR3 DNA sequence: TGTGCCAGCAGGACAGGCCAATATCAGCCCCAGCATTTT. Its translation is CASRTGQYQPQHF.

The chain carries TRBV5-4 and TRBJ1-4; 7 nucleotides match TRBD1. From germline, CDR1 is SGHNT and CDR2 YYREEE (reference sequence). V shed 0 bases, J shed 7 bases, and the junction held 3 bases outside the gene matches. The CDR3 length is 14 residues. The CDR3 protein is CASSLDRDSEKLFF. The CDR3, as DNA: TGTGCCAGCAGCTTGGACAGGGACAGTGAAAAACTGTTTTTT.

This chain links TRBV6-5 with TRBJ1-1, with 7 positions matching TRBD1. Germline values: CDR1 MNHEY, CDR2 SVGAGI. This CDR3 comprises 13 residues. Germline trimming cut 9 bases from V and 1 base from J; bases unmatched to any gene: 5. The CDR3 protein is CASGDSWNTEAFF. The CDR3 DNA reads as TGTGCCAGTGGGGACAGTTGGAACACTGAAGCTTTCTTT.

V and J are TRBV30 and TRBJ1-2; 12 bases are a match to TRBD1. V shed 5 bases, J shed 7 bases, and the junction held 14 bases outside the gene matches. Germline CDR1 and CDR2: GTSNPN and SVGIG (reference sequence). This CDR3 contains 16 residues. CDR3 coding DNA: TGTGCCTGGGCCTACGGGACAGGGGGCAACAACGGTGGCTACACCTTC. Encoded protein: CAWAYGTGGNNGGYTF.

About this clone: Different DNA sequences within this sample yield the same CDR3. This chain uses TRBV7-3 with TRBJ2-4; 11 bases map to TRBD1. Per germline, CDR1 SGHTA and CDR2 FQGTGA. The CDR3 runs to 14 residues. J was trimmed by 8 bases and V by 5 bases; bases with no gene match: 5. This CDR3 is CASSPGQGAYIQYF. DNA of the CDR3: TGTGCCAGCAGCCCAGGACAGGGGGCTTACATTCAGTACTTC.